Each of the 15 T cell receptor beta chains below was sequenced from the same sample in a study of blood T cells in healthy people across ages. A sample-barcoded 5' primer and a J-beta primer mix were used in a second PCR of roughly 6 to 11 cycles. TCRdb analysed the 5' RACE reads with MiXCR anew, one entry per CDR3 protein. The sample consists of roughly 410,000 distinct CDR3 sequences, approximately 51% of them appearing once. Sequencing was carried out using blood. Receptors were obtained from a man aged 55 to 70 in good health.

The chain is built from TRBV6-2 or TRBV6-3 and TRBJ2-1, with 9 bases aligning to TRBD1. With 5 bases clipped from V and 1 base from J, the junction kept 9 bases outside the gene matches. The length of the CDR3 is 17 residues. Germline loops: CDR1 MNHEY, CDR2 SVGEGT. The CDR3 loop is CASSDQSGQGSYNEQFF. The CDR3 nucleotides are TGTGCCAGCAGTGATCAATCGGGACAGGGTTCCTACAATGAGCAGTTCTTC.

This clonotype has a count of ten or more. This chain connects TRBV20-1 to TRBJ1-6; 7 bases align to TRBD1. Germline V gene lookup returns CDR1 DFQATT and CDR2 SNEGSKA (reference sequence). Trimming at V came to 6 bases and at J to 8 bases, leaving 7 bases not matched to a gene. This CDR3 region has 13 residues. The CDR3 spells CSARDREDSPLHF. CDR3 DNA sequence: TGCAGTGCCCGAGACAGGGAGGATTCACCCCTCCACTTT.

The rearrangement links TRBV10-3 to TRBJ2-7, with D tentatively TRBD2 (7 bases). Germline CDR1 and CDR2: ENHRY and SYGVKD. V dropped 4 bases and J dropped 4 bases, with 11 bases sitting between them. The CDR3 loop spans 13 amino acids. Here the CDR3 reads CAISGGGRYEQYF. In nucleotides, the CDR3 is TGTGCCATCAGTGGGGGGGGGCGATACGAGCAGTACTTC.

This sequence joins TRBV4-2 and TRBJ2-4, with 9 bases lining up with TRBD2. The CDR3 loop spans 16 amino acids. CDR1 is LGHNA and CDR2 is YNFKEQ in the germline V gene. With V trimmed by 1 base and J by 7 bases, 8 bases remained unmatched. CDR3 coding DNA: TGTGCCAGCAGCCAAGTGATGGCGGGAGGGCAGAACATTCAGTACTTC. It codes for CASSQVMAGGQNIQYF.

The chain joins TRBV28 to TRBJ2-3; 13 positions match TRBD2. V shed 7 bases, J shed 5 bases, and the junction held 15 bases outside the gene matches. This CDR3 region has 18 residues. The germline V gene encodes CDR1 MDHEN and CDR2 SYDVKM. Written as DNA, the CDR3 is TGTGCCAGCACCTCCAGGACTAGCGGGAGAGGGGTAAGAGATACGCAGTATTTT. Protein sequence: CASTSRTSGRGVRDTQYF.

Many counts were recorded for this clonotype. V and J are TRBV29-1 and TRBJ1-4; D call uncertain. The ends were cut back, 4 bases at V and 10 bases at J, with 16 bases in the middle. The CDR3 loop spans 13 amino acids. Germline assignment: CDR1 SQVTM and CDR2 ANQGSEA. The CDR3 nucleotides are TGCAGCGTTGTCGTGGGGTCAGGTGGAAAACTGTTTTTT. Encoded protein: CSVVVGSGGKLFF. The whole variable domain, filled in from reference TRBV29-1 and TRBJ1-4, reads SAVISQKPSRDICQRGTSLTIQCQVDSQVTMMFWYRQQPGQSLTLIATANQGSEATYESGFVIDKFPISRPNLTFSTLTVSNMSPEDSSIYLCSVVVGSGGKLFFGSGTQLSVL.

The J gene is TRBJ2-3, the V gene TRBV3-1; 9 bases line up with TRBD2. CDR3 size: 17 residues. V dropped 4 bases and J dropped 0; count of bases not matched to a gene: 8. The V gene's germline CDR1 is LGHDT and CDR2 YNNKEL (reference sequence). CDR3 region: CASSPRRSGGSTDTQYF. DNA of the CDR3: TGTGCCAGCAGCCCCCGTCGAAGCGGGGGGAGCACAGATACGCAGTATTTT.

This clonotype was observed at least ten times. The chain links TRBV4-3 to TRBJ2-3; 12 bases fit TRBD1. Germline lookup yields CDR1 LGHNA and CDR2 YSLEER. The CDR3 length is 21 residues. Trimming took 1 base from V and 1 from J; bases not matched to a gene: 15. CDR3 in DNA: TGCGCCAGCAGCCAAGTCGTGTTCGGGACAGGGGGCTCGTCAGGCACAGATACGCAGTATTTT. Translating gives CASSQVVFGTGGSSGTDTQYF.

The CDR3 reads CASSPRAGTGGFNEQFF. For the CDR3, the DNA is TGTGCCAGCAGCCCCCGGGCCGGGACAGGGGGCTTCAATGAGCAGTTCTTC. The V gene is TRBV7-2, the J gene TRBJ2-1, with 12 nucleotides matching TRBD1. V was clipped by 5 bases and J by 6 bases; unmatched bases: 11. The CDR3 consists of 17 residues. CDR1 is SGHTA, CDR2 FQGNSA, per germline.

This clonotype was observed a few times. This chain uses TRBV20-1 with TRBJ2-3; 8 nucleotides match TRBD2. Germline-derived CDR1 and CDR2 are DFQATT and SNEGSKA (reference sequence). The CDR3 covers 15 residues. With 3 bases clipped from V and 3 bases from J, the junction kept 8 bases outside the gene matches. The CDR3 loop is CSASSLADVTDTQYF. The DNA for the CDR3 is TGCAGTGCTAGCTCACTAGCGGATGTGACAGATACGCAGTATTTT.

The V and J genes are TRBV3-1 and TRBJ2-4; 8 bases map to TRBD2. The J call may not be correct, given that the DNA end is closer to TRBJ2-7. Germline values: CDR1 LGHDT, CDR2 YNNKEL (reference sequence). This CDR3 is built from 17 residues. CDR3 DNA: TGTGCCAGCAGCCAAGCCTTACTGATTAGCGGGACTTACGAGCAGTACTTC. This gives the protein CASSQALLISGTYEQYF.

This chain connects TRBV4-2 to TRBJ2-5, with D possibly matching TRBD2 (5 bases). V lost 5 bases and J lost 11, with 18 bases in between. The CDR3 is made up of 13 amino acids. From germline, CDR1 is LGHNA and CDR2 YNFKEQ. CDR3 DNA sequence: TGTGCCAGCAGCACCCGATATAGTTGGGAGCAGTACTTC. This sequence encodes CASSTRYSWEQYF.

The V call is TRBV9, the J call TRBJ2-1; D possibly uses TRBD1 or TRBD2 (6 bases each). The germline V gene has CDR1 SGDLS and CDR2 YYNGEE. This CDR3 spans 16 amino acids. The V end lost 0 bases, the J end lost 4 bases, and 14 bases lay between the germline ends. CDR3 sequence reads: CASSVGGGTGYNEQFF. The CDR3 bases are TGTGCCAGCAGCGTAGGAGGGGGGACTGGTTACAATGAGCAGTTCTTC.

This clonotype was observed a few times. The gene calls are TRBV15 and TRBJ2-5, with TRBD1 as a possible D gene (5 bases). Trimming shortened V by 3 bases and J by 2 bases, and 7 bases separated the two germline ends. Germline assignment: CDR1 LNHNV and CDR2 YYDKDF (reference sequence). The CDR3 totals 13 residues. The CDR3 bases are TGTGCCACCAGCAGGGACATACAAGAGACCCAGTACTTC. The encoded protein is CATSRDIQETQYF.

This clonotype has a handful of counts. CDR3 nucleotide sequence: TGTGCCAGCAGCGCAGCCTTGGGCAGGTATTACGAGCAGTACTTC. Its translation: CASSAALGRYYEQYF. This sequence joins TRBV7-2 and TRBJ2-7; D is ambiguous. Germline assignment: CDR1 SGHTA and CDR2 FQGNSA. There are 15 residues in the CDR3. The V gene lost 5 bases and the J gene lost 4 bases, with 18 bases spanning the gap.